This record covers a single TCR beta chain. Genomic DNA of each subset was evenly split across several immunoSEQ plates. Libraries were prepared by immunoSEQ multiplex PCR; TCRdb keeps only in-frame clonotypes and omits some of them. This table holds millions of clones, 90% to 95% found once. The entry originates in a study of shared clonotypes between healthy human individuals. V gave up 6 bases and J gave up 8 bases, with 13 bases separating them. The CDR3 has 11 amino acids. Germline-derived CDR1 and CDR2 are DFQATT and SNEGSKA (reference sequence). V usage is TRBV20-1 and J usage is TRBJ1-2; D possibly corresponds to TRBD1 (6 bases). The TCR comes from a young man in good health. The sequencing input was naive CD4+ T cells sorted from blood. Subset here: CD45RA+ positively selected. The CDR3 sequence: CSAKQGGGYTF. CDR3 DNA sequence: TGCAGTGCCAAACAGGGCGGCGGCTACACCTTC.